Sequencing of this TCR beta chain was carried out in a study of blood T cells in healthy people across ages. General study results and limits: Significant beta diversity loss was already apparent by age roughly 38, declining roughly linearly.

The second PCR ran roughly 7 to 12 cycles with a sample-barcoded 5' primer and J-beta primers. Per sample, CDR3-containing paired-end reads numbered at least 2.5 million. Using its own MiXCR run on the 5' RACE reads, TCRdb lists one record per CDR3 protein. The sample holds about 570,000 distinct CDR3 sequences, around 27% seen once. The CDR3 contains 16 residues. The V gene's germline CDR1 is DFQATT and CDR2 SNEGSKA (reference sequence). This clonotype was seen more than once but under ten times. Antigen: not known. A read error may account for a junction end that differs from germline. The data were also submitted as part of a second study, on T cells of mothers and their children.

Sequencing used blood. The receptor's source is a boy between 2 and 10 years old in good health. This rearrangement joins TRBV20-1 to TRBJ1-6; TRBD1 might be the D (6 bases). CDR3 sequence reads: CSAREAGGHYNSPLHF. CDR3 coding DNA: TGCAGTGCCAGAGAGGCCGGGGGCCATTATAATTCACCCCTCCACTTT.